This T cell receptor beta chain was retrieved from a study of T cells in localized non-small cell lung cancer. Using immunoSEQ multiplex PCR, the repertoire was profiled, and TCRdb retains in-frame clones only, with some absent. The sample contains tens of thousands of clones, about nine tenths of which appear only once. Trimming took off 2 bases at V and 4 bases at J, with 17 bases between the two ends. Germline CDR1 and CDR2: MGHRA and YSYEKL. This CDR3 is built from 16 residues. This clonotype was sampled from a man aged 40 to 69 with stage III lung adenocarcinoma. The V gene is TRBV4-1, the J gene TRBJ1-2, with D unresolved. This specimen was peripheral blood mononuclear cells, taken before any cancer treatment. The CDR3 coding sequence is TGCGCCAGCAGCCAACGAGTGACCCCGGTGGGCTATGGCTACACCTTC. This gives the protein CASSQRVTPVGYGYTF.